This T cell receptor (beta chain) derives from a study of blood T cell repertoires in COVID-19 (dated by TCRdb to 2018 to 2021). The study in broad terms: Samples from collaborators originated in the United States, Italy and Spain and spanned both the acute and convalescent phases of COVID-19. The prospective study material was composed of cDNA or gDNA derived from T cells, B-cell-depleted T cells, or PBMCs. Deeply sampled blood TCRbeta repertoires from subjects exposed to, actively infected with, or recovered from COVID-19 were included in the dataset. The repertoires were released in a freely available public database meant as a resource for research on the immune response to SARS-CoV-2. The samples were drawn from the first 160 participants of the ongoing ImmuneRACE study and from roughly 1,300 subjects provided by 6 global collaborators. A de-identified subject ID, COVID-19 status, age in years and sex were almost always included in the sample metadata. Where available, HLA class I and class II types were taken from metadata supplied by the sample provider and were not determined by assay-based typing. The paper's findings and limits, for the study overall: The quantity of clinical and demographic metadata differed by source and by participant and was supplied without curation.

The immunoSEQ Assay, a bias-controlled multiplex PCR, was used to amplify TCRbeta CDR3 regions from genomic DNA. As for how the authors treated the data: The number of nucleated cells in each sample was estimated from the amplification of reference gene primers within the assay. To quantify the absolute abundance of each unique TCRbeta CDR3 rearrangement, sequence reads were collapsed and filtered. Productive Simpson clonality was computed per sample as the square root of Simpson's diversity index over productive rearrangements. TCRdb limited this immuneACCESS table to in-frame rearrangements with V and J called. A share of clones is missing; checked studies link under half to unresolved V genes, and the rest is unexplained. V, J and clone size are those of that table, while D and trimming were read from the DNA. Recorded for this sample are about 140,000 clones; 90% of them occurred a single time. 11% of the sample belongs to the ten largest clones.

The CDR3 runs 15 residues from the cysteine to the phenylalanine. Only CDR3 DNA is held: 45 bases, read in frame from base 1. Trimming at the junction amounts to 3 bases on V and 5 bases on J, and the germline ends lie 19 bases apart. CDR1 SQVTM and CDR2 ANQGSEA were looked up in the germline V gene. Collaborating institutions collected whole blood in K2EDTA tubes following their own protocols. For TCRbeta analysis, collaborator samples were shipped as frozen whole blood, as isolated PBMCs, or as DNA extracted from either sample type. Note on this clone: Its antigen has not been determined. No much larger clonotype is one base removed from it; base qualities were not supplied.

The sequence is built from TRBV29-1 and TRBJ1-1; TRBD1 is a possible D gene, resting on 6 matching bases. The sequence derives from a woman aged 80 or over with acute or convalescent COVID-19. The sequencing input was peripheral blood. The nucleotides read TGCAGCGTTGATCTGGGGGCAGGGTTGGTAACTGAAGCTTTCTTT. Translated, it reads CSVDLGAGLVTEAFF.